This entry features one TCR beta chain sequence. These data come from a study of human T cells and chemical hapten exposure. In the study overall: Sensitization employed 2% DPC on about 2 cm by about 2 cm of upper inner arm skin. Patch tests delivered 0.01% DPC to the upper back and were evaluated at 6 days. Mostly female, the patients presented with alopecia areata, totalis or universalis. From small differences in pooled library volume came most of the variation in per-sample TCR yields.

Time point of the sample: patch test 1, 2 weeks after DPC sensitization. Described treatment: therapeutic diphenylcyclopropenone sensitization with weekly scalp DPC. TCRdb used MiXCR to reprocess the RACE reads, holding one entry per CDR3 protein. The table has about 70,000 distinct CDR3 sequences, approximately 9.4% seen once. The V and J ends lost 3 bases and 4 bases respectively, with 12 bases between them. The CDR3 runs to 14 residues. Germline V gene data show CDR1 as SGHRS and CDR2 as YFSETQ. The chain links TRBV5-1 to TRBJ2-3; perhaps TRBD1 as D (7 bases). The clonotype originates from a woman aged 40 to 55 with alopecia areata. Some clones in this sample may be carry-over from other donors' samples. Sequencing was performed on whole blood, taken in connection with sensitization to the hapten diphenylcyclopropenone (DPC). The CDR3 coding sequence is TGCGCCAGCAGCTCGGAGGGGGCAGCAGATACGCAGTATTTT. Residues: CASSSEGAADTQYF.